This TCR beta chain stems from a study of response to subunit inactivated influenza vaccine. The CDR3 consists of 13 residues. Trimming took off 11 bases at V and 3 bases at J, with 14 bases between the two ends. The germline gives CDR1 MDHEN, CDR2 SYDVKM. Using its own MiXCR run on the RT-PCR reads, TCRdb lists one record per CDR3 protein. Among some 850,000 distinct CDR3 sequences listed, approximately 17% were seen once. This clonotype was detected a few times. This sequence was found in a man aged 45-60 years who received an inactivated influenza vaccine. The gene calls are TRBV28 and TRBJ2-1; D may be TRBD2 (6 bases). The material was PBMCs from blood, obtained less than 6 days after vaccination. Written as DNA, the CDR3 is TGTGCCGGAGGGACGGGACTCTACAATGAGCAGTTCTTC. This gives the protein CAGGTGLYNEQFF.